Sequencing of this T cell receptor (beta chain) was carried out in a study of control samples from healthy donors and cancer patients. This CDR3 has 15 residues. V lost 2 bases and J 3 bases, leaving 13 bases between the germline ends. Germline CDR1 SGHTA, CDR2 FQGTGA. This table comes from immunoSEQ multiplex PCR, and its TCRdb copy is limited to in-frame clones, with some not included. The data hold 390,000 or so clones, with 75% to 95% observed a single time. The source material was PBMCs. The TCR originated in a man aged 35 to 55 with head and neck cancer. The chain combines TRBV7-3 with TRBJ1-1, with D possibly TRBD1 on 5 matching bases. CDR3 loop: CASSLLAIGDTEAFF. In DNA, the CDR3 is TGTGCCAGCAGCTTACTGGCGATAGGGGACACTGAAGCTTTCTTT.